This T cell receptor beta chain stems from a study of early T cells in non-severe SARS-CoV-2 infection (dated by TCRdb to the early 2020s). About the full investigation: Because TCR sequencing relied on bulk RNA taken from unsorted whole blood, pairing of alpha and beta chains was not possible. Study-wide findings and limitations: Matching against VDJdb was skewed toward anti-spike CD8 responses, likely underestimated virus-specific expansions, and missed private and CD4 specificities.

The study was a case-control design nested within a healthcare worker cohort in London, UK, with weekly nasopharyngeal swab PCR tests and blood sampling. Healthcare workers were recruited between 23 and 31 March 2020, during the week of the UK lockdown, and were followed weekly for up to roughly 16 weeks. CDR1 and CDR2, per the germline V gene, are MGHDK and SYGVNS. Including cysteine and phenylalanine, the CDR3 has 18 amino acids. Of all the DNA, just the CDR3 is kept, 54 bases in frame from base 1. Trimming removed 1 base from V and 3 bases from J; the gene matches leave 9 bases unexplained. This clonotype has a count of ten or more. No cognate antigen has been identified for it. Base qualities are not at hand, and no much larger clone is one base apart. Libraries were built with 5' RACE. Sequencer: NextSeq 500. The TCR library protocol attached unique molecular identifiers to individual cDNA molecules to correct for sequencing error and PCR bias. TCR alpha and beta chains were both sequenced, and the abundances of alpha and beta sequences in each sample were closely correlated with each other. On the authors' methods: Decombinator V4 was used to annotate the V gene, J gene and CDR3 of the TCR sequences. Expanded TCRs were defined as changing significantly between any two time points under a Poisson model with p below 0.0001. Abundances of TCRs were expressed as counts per million after normalisation to the total number of TCRs sequenced in each sample. TRAV1-2 paired with TRAJ12, TRAJ20 or TRAJ33 defined MAIT TCRs, while TRAV10 paired with TRAJ18 defined iNKT TCRs. A search of VDJdb, accessed on 1 November 2021, was run for TCRs annotated to CMV, EBV and SARS-CoV-2, with TCRs annotated for multiple antigens excluded. In TCRdb, the public reads were trimmed at Q25 with fastp and aligned with MiXCR, with productive beta chains retained. Every CDR3 protein is listed once, alongside the most common genes and DNA of its rows. It is TCRdb's table, rather than the study itself, that gives the V and J calls and clone size. The sample table records over 20,000 distinct CDR3 sequences; 5% of these occur just once. Of the sample, around 4.5% falls within the top ten clones.

What was sequenced was whole blood. The TCR comes from an adult who was a healthcare worker with PCR-confirmed SARS-CoV-2 infection or an uninfected control (not recorded which). The chain joins TRBV25-1 to TRBJ2-1; 10 middle bases align to TRBD2. In nucleotide form, the sequence is TGTGCCAGCAGTGAATTTACCCCAACTAGCGGGGACTACAATGAGCAGTTCTTC. Its amino acids are CASSEFTPTSGDYNEQFF.